This TCR beta chain was captured in a study of Ad26.COV2.S vaccination and SARS-CoV-2 variants. Treatment: around 19 received Ad26.COV2.S at low or high dose, single or two shots; about 5 received placebo; per-sample allocation not given. Repertoires come from day 63 after the first vaccine or placebo injection. This table comes from immunoSEQ multiplex PCR, and its TCRdb copy is limited to in-frame clones, with some not included. The data show a few hundred thousand clones, around nine tenths seen once. Looked up from germline, CDR1 is SGHDT and CDR2 is YYEEEE. The CDR3 consists of 16 residues. V lost 0 bases, J lost 2 bases, and 6 bases stayed unmatched. This clone has more than one count but fewer than ten.

This clonotype was obtained from a person between 18 and 65 years old who received the Ad26.COV2.S COVID-19 vaccine or a placebo. Here the sequenced sample was peripheral blood, taken in a trial of Ad26.COV2.S vaccine versus placebo. The chain has TRBV5-6 and TRBJ2-3; TRBD2 matches at 7 bases. CDR3 amino acids: CASSLETGGTTDTQYF. In DNA, the CDR3 is TGTGCCAGCAGCTTGGAGACGGGGGGTACCACAGATACGCAGTATTTT. Using reference TRBV5-6 and TRBJ2-3 for the parts outside the CDR3, the full variable domain is DAGVTQSPTHLIKTRGQQVTLRCSPKSGHDTVSWYQQALGQGPQFIFQYYEEEERQRGNFPDRFSGHQFPNYSSELNVNALLLGDSALYLCASSLETGGTTDTQYFGPGTRLTVL.